A selection of T cell receptor beta chains follows, all from one sample in a study of T cell responses to AZD1222 COVID-19 vaccine. The assay was immunoSEQ multiplex PCR, and TCRdb's table has in-frame clones only and misses some. The sample shows around 110,000 clones, 87% of them seen only once. This specimen was peripheral blood, taken on day 0 of AZD1222 vaccination. The receptor set was obtained from an adult in good health. Both conserved end residues are part of each CDR3. Each record gives: J gene, clone size, D gene, V gene, CDR3 DNA, CDR3 protein. D genes are given only for firm matches. Not every row has a clone size; where given, it reads once, few, many or a size class.

TRBJ2-3 | . | TRBD1 | TRBV7-3 | TGTGCCAGCAGCTTGCGGGACAGGGGGCTTGGGACTAGCACAGATACGCAGTATTTT | CASSLRDRGLGTSTDTQYF
TRBJ1-4 | . | . | TRBV4-1 | TGCGCCAGCAGCCACCCTAGAGGCAGACGAGCAACTAATGAAAAACTGTTTTTT | CASSHPRGRRATNEKLFF
TRBJ1-1 | . | . | TRBV27 | TGTGCCAGCTGTGGGGGGGGCACTGAAGCTTTCTTT | CASCGGGTEAFF
TRBJ1-4 | once | . | TRBV24-1 | TGTGCCACCAGTGATGCGGGTTACGGGGAAAAACTGTTTTTT | CATSDAGYGEKLFF
TRBJ1-5 | . | . | TRBV7-2 | TGTGCCAGCAGCTTAGCGCTCGGGGAGTTGAATCAGCCCCAGCATTTT | CASSLALGELNQPQHF
TRBJ1-2 | . | . | TRBV30 | TGTGCCTGGAGTGTCGACAGAGGATTCTATGGCTACACCTTC | CAWSVDRGFYGYTF
TRBJ2-1 | once | TRBD2 | TRBV29-1 | TGCAGCGTTGAAAGCGGGGGGCCGTGGAATGAGCAGTTCTTC | CSVESGGPWNEQFF
TRBJ1-6 | once | . | TRBV7-8 | TGTGCCAGCAGCTTAGCCCATTCACCCCTCCACTTT | CASSLAHSPLHF
TRBJ2-5 | . | . | TRBV12-3/TRBV12-4 | TGTGCCAGCAGTCTAGCAGGGGTTGGGACCCAGTACTTC | CASSLAGVGTQYF
TRBJ2-1 | . | . | TRBV28 | TGTGCCAGCAGTCTCAGGGTGGTAAATGAGCAGTTCTTC | CASSLRVVNEQFF
TRBJ1-2 | once | . | TRBV5-1 | TGCGCCAGCAAAGAGGACGGGCGCTATGGCTACACCTTC | CASKEDGRYGYTF
TRBJ1-6 | . | . | TRBV28 | TGTGCCAGCTTGTTTGGGGGGCAGTGGGGTTCACCCCTCCACTTT | CASLFGGQWGSPLHF
TRBJ1-2 | . | . | TRBV10-3 | TGTGCCACCGACAGAACAGGGTATGGCTACACCTTC | CATDRTGYGYTF
TRBJ1-5 | . | TRBD1 | TRBV28 | TGTGCCAGCAGAAACCAGGGACAGCATAGCAATCAGCCCCAGCATTTT | CASRNQGQHSNQPQHF
TRBJ1-2 | . | . | TRBV7-8 | TGTGCCAGCAGCTTGGACAGTACTAACTATGGCTACACCTTC | CASSLDSTNYGYTF
TRBJ1-1 | . | . | TRBV28 | TGTGCCAGCAGTTCGGTACAGGACACTGAAGCTTTCTTT | CASSSVQDTEAFF
TRBJ1-2 | . | TRBD1 | TRBV6-5 | TGTGCCAGCAGTTCCCGACAGGGTGAGAACGATGGCTACACCTTC | CASSSRQGENDGYTF
TRBJ1-5 | . | TRBD1 | TRBV28 | TGTGCCAGCAGTTGGACAGGGACATATAGCAATCAGCCCCAGCATTTT | CASSWTGTYSNQPQHF
TRBJ2-7 | . | TRBD1 | TRBV9 | TGTGCCAGCTCTTACAGGGGGAACGAGCAGTACTTC | CASSYRGNEQYF
TRBJ1-2 | few | . | TRBV5-4 | TGTGCCAGCAGCTTGGCCGGGACGCGGGGCTACACCTTC | CASSLAGTRGYTF
TRBJ2-4 | . | TRBD1 | TRBV19 | TGTGCCAGTAGCCCGACAGGGGAGCTCCCCAAAAACATTCAGTACTTC | CASSPTGELPKNIQYF
TRBJ2-3 | . | TRBD2 | TRBV4-1 | TGCGCCAGCAGCCAGCTAGATTTACTAGCGTTCGGAGATACGCAGTATTTT | CASSQLDLLAFGDTQYF
TRBJ2-7 | . | . | TRBV28 | TGTGCCAGCAGTTTCCCTCAGGGACTTCCCGAAACGCAGTACTTC | CASSFPQGLPETQYF
TRBJ2-7 | . | . | TRBV28 | TGTGCCACCCGACCCACAGGAAACTCCTACGAGCAGTACTTC | CATRPTGNSYEQYF
TRBJ2-7 | . | . | TRBV30 | TGTGCCTGGAGTCTAGGGGGTTCCTACGAGCAGTACTTC | CAWSLGGSYEQYF
TRBJ2-7 | . | TRBD2 | TRBV27 | TGTGCCAGCAGGATGACGGGGGGCTACGAGCAGTACTTC | CASRMTGGYEQYF
TRBJ2-7 | . | . | TRBV20-1 | TGCAGTGCTAGTCCGGGACTGGTCTACGAGCAGTACTTC | CSASPGLVYEQYF
TRBJ1-1 | . | . | TRBV7-2 | TGTGCCAGCAGCTTGGAGAGGCGGGGGGAAGCTTTCTTT | CASSLERRGEAFF
TRBJ2-7 | . | . | TRBV3-1/TRBV3-2 | TGTGCCAGCAGCCAGCAAAGAGGCAGTCAAAAGTACTTC | CASSQQRGSQKYF
TRBJ2-7 | . | . | TRBV5-8 | TGTGCCAGCAGCTTCGTACAGGACTACGAGCAGTACTTC | CASSFVQDYEQYF
TRBJ1-2 | . | . | TRBV30 | TGTGCCTGGAGTAGAGGGGGGGCAGGTTCGTCCTATGGCTACACCTTC | CAWSRGGAGSSYGYTF
TRBJ2-1 | . | . | TRBV15 | TGTGCCACCAGCAGGGATGCGGAGAGCTCCTACAATGAGCAGTTCTTC | CATSRDAESSYNEQFF
TRBJ2-7 | few | . | TRBV5-4 | TGTGCCAGCAGCAGGGACGGCTCGTACTACGAGCAGTACTTC | CASSRDGSYYEQYF
TRBJ1-2 | . | . | TRBV3-1/TRBV3-2 | TGTGCCAGCAGCCAACGAGCAGGGAACTATGGCTACACCTTC | CASSQRAGNYGYTF
TRBJ2-3 | . | . | TRBV27 | TGTGCCAGCAGATCGGACAGCACAGATACGCAGTATTTT | CASRSDSTDTQYF
TRBJ1-2 | few | . | TRBV30 | TGTGCCTGGAGTGCCCCCCCAGGGCTTGTGTTCTATGGCTACACCTTC | CAWSAPPGLVFYGYTF
TRBJ2-2 | . | . | TRBV30 | TGTGCCTGGAGTGTACTCTTCGGTCTCATACAGACGAACACCGGGGAGCTGTTTTTT | CAWSVLFGLIQTNTGELFF
TRBJ1-4 | few | TRBD1 | TRBV28 | TGTGCCAGCAGTCCCCGGGACAGGGAAGAAAAACTGTTTTTT | CASSPRDREEKLFF
TRBJ2-2 | . | TRBD1 | TRBV5-1 | TGCGCCAGCAGCCCCGGACAGGCGAACACCGGGGAGCTGTTTTTT | CASSPGQANTGELFF
TRBJ1-5 | . | . | TRBV18 | TGTGCCAGCTCACCTTCGGAGTCTAGCAATCAGCCCCAGCATTTT | CASSPSESSNQPQHF
TRBJ2-2 | . | . | TRBV7-6 | TGTGCCACCCAGGGTCCCGGGGAGCTGTTTTTT | CATQGPGELFF
TRBJ1-6 | once | . | TRBV7-8 | TGTGCCAGCAGCGACACTGGTCGAACCCTCCACTTT | CASSDTGRTLHF
TRBJ1-2 | . | . | TRBV15 | TGTGCCACCAGCAGAGATACGACAGTCACCTATGGCTACACCTTC | CATSRDTTVTYGYTF
TRBJ1-1 | . | TRBD1 | TRBV3-1/TRBV3-2 | TGTGCCAGCAGCTACTTAGGACAGGCTCGGGGTGAAGCTTTCTTT | CASSYLGQARGEAFF
TRBJ1-5 | . | . | TRBV29-1 | TGCAGCGTTGGGGGTCCGGGCCAGCCCCAGCATTTT | CSVGGPGQPQHF
TRBJ1-3 | . | . | TRBV5-1 | TGCGCCAGCAGTAACCGGGCCGACTCTGGAAACACCATATATTTT | CASSNRADSGNTIYF
TRBJ1-1 | few | . | TRBV11-3 | TGTGCCAGCAGCCGAGGATCCCGGAACACTGAAGCTTTCTTT | CASSRGSRNTEAFF
TRBJ2-3 | . | TRBD2 | TRBV7-9 | TGTGCCAGCAGCTTACGTGGGGGAGGACTAGCAGGGGATACGCAGTATTTT | CASSLRGGGLAGDTQYF
TRBJ2-4 | once | . | TRBV15 | TGTGCCACCTCGTCGTTTGGAAACATTCAGTACTTC | CATSSFGNIQYF
TRBJ1-4 | . | . | TRBV9 | TGTGCCAGCAGCGATGTCGGACAGACGTTTGCAACTAATGAAAAACTGTTTTTT | CASSDVGQTFATNEKLFF
TRBJ2-7 | . | TRBD2 | TRBV6-5 | TGTGCCAGCAGTTACGGGGCTAGCGGGGGGTCGGTGCAGTACTTC | CASSYGASGGSVQYF